This TCR beta chain was sequenced in a study of blood T cell repertoires in COVID-19. About the research overall: The United States, Italy and Spain provided the acute and convalescent COVID-19 samples. In each case, the material was cDNA or gDNA derived from T cells, B-cell-depleted T cells, or PBMCs.

Generated by immunoSEQ multiplex PCR, the TCRdb table keeps only in-frame clones and is missing some. The profile shows some 140,000 clones, 79% of them singletons. Sequences were obtained from peripheral blood. The TCR comes from a man in his sixties with acute or convalescent COVID-19.

The chain's CDR3 is CASSLQATNEQYF. In DNA, the CDR3 is TGTGCCAGCAGCCTACAGGCGACCAACGAGCAGTACTTC. V usage is TRBV5-4 and J usage is TRBJ2-7, with TRBD1 as a possible D gene (5 bases). Germline V gene lookup returns CDR1 SGHNT and CDR2 YYREEE (reference sequence). The CDR3 runs 13 residues. Trimming removed 4 bases from V and 5 bases from J, with 13 bases in between.